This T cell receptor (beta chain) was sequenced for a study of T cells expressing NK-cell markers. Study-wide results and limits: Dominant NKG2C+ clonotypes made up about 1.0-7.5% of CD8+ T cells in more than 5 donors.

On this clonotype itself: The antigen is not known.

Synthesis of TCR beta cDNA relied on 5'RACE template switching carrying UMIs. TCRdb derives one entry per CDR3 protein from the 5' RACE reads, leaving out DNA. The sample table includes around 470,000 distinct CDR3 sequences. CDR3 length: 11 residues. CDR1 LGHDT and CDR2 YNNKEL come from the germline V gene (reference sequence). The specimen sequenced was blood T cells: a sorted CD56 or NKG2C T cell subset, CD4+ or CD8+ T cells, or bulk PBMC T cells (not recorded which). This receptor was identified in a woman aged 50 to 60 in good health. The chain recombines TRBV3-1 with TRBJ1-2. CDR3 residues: CASSQARGYTF.